Following are 31 T cell receptor beta chains from one sample sequenced in a study of T cell repertoires in cytomegalovirus infection. TCRdb re-called the reads through MiXCR, storing one row per CDR3 protein. The sample lists approximately 500,000 distinct CDR3 sequences, 16% occurring once. Sequenced: CD8+ T cells from PBMCs. The receptors originated from a human donor in good health (CMV status not recorded). Some clones in this sample may be carry-over from other donors' samples.

The chain links TRBV20-1 to TRBJ2-2, with D uncertain. V lost 6 bases to trimming and J lost 4 bases, with 12 bases between them. Germline lookup yields CDR1 DFQATT and CDR2 SNEGSKA (reference sequence). The CDR3 spans 13 residues. CDR3 residues: CSAPSPVTGELFF. The CDR3 DNA reads as TGCAGTGCCCCGAGCCCGGTCACCGGGGAGCTGTTTTTT.

The rearrangement joins TRBV9 to TRBJ2-3; 9 bases agree with TRBD2. The germline V gene encodes CDR1 SGDLS and CDR2 YYNGEE. Trimming took 0 bases from V and 2 from J; bases not matched to a gene: 7. CDR3 length: 17 residues. The DNA of the CDR3 is TGTGCCAGCAGCGTAGATTTGACTAGCGGTTTCACAGATACGCAGTATTTT. It is translated as CASSVDLTSGFTDTQYF.

The chain uses TRBV29-1 and TRBJ2-1; 8 bases align to TRBD1. With 4 bases clipped from V and 4 bases from J, the junction kept 3 bases outside the gene matches. In germline, CDR1 is SQVTM, CDR2 ANQGSEA. The CDR3 length is 13 residues. CDR3 coding DNA: TGCAGCGTTGCAGGGGGCGGATACAATGAGCAGTTCTTC. Translation gives CSVAGGGYNEQFF.

This clonotype was counted many times. The V and J genes are TRBV4-1 and TRBJ1-5; the D gene is possibly TRBD1 (6 bases). CDR1 is MGHRA, CDR2 YSYEKL, per germline. The V and J ends lost 0 bases and 7 bases respectively, with 13 bases between them. There are 15 residues in the CDR3. CDR3 sequence reads: CASSQDTGNGQPQHF. The CDR3 coding sequence is TGCGCCAGCAGCCAAGATACAGGGAATGGACAGCCCCAGCATTTT.

This clonotype has a count of ten or more. The chain combines TRBV12-3 or TRBV12-4 with TRBJ1-2; 9 bases align to TRBD1. The CDR3 is 12 amino acids. Germline trimming cut 8 bases from V and 6 bases from J; bases unmatched to any gene: 4. DNA for the CDR3: TGTGCCAGCGGGGACAGGGAAAATGGCTACACCTTC. Translation: CASGDRENGYTF.

Comments on this clonotype: The CDR3 does not close with the conserved phenylalanine or tryptophan, likely indicating a read error. The genes are TRBV19 and TRBJ1-1; D is unresolved. The CDR3 is 14 amino acids. Trimming took off 3 bases at V and 0 bases at J, with 8 bases between the two ends. Germline loops: CDR1 LNHDA, CDR2 SQIVND (reference sequence). CDR3 protein: CASSMRQVNTEAFL. The CDR3 nucleotides are TGTGCCAGTAGTATGAGGCAGGTGAACACTGAAGCTTTCTTA.

This clonotype was seen a few times. The rearrangement uses TRBV20-1 and TRBJ2-7; D perhaps matches TRBD1 (6 bases). The V and J ends lost 4 bases and 2 bases respectively, with 9 bases between them. The CDR3 extends over 12 amino acids. Germline CDR1 and CDR2: DFQATT and SNEGSKA (reference sequence). This chain's CDR3 is CSATRGPYEQYF. CDR3 DNA: TGCAGTGCTACCAGGGGTCCCTACGAGCAGTACTTC.

This clonotype occurred many times. The gene calls are TRBV7-9 and TRBJ2-7; D may be TRBD2 (5 bases). The V gene's germline CDR1 is SEHNR and CDR2 FQNEAQ (reference sequence). The CDR3 has 13 residues. Trimming took off 1 base at V and 6 bases at J, with 10 bases between the two ends. The CDR3 loop reads CASSLVLVSEQYF. CDR3 nucleotides: TGTGCCAGCAGCTTAGTACTAGTCAGCGAGCAGTACTTC.

This rearrangement joins TRBV27 to TRBJ2-7; either TRBD1 or TRBD2 may fit D (5 bases each). This CDR3 is built from 15 residues. Trimming shortened V by 6 bases and J by 0 bases, and 15 bases separated the two germline ends. The germline V gene has CDR1 MNHEY and CDR2 SMNVEV (reference sequence). CDR3 sequence: CASSPRDARSYEQYF. Here the CDR3 DNA reads TGTGCCAGCAGCCCCCGGGACGCTCGCTCCTACGAGCAGTACTTC.

With respect to this clonotype: It may be a read error: a sequence one base away is much more abundant. The genes are TRBV6-5 and TRBJ2-7, with D possibly being TRBD2 (5 bases). Germline CDR1 is MNHEY and CDR2 is SVGAGI. The CDR3 has 13 amino acids. CDR3 sequence (DNA): TGTGCCAGCAGTTACCGGGGTTCGTACGAGAAGTACTTC. It translates to CASSYRGSYEKYF.

This clonotype was detected many times. The chain links TRBV7-9 to TRBJ2-5; no clear D. The CDR3 consists of 12 residues. The germline V gene has CDR1 SEHNR and CDR2 FQNEAQ (reference sequence). V gave up 6 bases and J gave up 3 bases, with 8 bases separating them. The CDR3 spells CASRSVKETQYF. CDR3 bases: TGTGCCAGCAGATCAGTTAAAGAGACCCAGTACTTC.

This clonotype was recorded many times. The gene calls are TRBV11-2 and TRBJ2-5; 9 nucleotides align to TRBD2. Per the germline V gene, CDR1 is SGHAT and CDR2 is FQNNGV. Trimming removed 1 base from V and 4 bases from J; junction bases left unmatched: 7. The CDR3 sequence is 16 residues long. The chain's CDR3 is CASSLGLRGGRETQYF. As DNA, the CDR3 is TGTGCCAGCAGCTTAGGATTGCGGGGGGGCCGAGAGACCCAGTACTTC. Using reference TRBV11-2 and TRBJ2-5 for the parts outside the CDR3, the full variable domain is EAGVAQSPRYKIIEKRQSVAFWCNPISGHATLYWYQQILGQGPKLLIQFQNNGVVDDSQLPKDRFSAERLKGVDSTLKIQPAKLEDSAVYLCASSLGLRGGRETQYFGPGTRLLVL.

The chain uses TRBV28 and TRBJ1-5, with 9 bases fitting TRBD1. The germline V gene has CDR1 MDHEN and CDR2 SYDVKM. The CDR3 is made up of 16 amino acids. Trimming took 3 bases from V and 5 from J; bases not matched to a gene: 8. The chain's CDR3 is CASSFLDRGRDQPQHF. For the CDR3, the DNA is TGTGCCAGCAGTTTCCTGGACAGGGGCAGGGATCAGCCCCAGCATTTT.

In the case of this clonotype: The CDR3 carries no conserved terminal phenylalanine or tryptophan, so it likely arises from a read error. J is TRBJ2-1 and V is TRBV7-2, with a possible D match to TRBD2 (7 bases). This CDR3 has 13 amino acids. The germline V gene encodes CDR1 SGHTA and CDR2 FQGNSA. The CDR3 DNA sequence: TGTGCCAGCAGGGGAGGGGGGTATAATGTGCAGTTCTAC. Translated, it gives CASRGGGYNVQFY.

This rearrangement joins TRBV20-1 to TRBJ2-7; 9 bases agree with TRBD1. The CDR3 contains 14 residues. CDR1 is DFQATT, CDR2 SNEGSKA, per germline (reference sequence). The V segment lost 1 base and the J segment 9 bases; nucleotides outside the gene matches: 10. The CDR3 nucleotides are TGCAGTGCTAGAGGAAGGACAGGGGTGTTTGGGCAGTACTTC. Protein sequence: CSARGRTGVFGQYF.

The gene calls are TRBV7-9 and TRBJ2-7; 10 bases line up with TRBD1. The trim removed 1 base at V and 0 bases at J, leaving 18 bases unmatched. CDR3 length equals 21 residues. Germline loops: CDR1 SEHNR, CDR2 FQNEAQ (reference sequence). CDR3 loop: CASSLDFGRDRGPASSYEQYF. The CDR3 bases are TGTGCCAGCAGCTTAGACTTTGGGCGGGACAGGGGCCCAGCATCCTCCTACGAGCAGTACTTC.

This clonotype showed up many times. This rearrangement joins TRBV11-2 to TRBJ2-5, with a possible D match to TRBD1 (5 bases). In germline, CDR1 is SGHAT, CDR2 FQNNGV. V gave up 3 bases and J gave up 5 bases, with 13 bases separating them. The CDR3 runs 14 residues. CDR3 sequence reads: CASSLTVRTETQYF. In DNA form, the CDR3 reads TGTGCCAGCAGCTTGACAGTCAGAACGGAGACCCAGTACTTC.

A remark on this clonotype: This could be a read error, since a much larger clone is one nucleotide away. The chain has TRBV25-1 and TRBJ1-2; TRBD1 might be the D (5 bases). Trimming removed 4 bases from V and 4 bases from J, with 28 bases in between. Germline assignment: CDR1 MGHDK and CDR2 SYGVNS. The CDR3 spans 19 residues. CDR3 coding DNA: TGTGCCAGCAGTGTCCTAATTGACGGGGCCCAAACACCAGGCTATGGCTACACCTTC. Translation gives CASSVLIDGAQTPGYGYTF.

The V gene is TRBV2, the J gene TRBJ2-2; D call uncertain. Between the trimmed V and J ends, which lost 7 bases and 0 bases, there was a span of 12 bases. The CDR3 runs to 15 residues. From germline, CDR1 is SNHLY and CDR2 FYNNEI. This chain's CDR3 is CASIQTVPNTGELFF. The CDR3 region has the DNA TGTGCCAGCATTCAAACAGTACCGAACACCGGGGAGCTGTTTTTT.

Comment on this clonotype: This could be a read error, since a much larger clone is one nucleotide away. V usage is TRBV12-3 or TRBV12-4 and J usage is TRBJ1-1; D call uncertain. The CDR3 runs to 13 residues. CDR3 sequence (DNA): TGTGCCAGCAGTCCTTACTCCTACACTGAAGCTTTATTT. This gives the protein CASSPYSYTEALF.

V usage is TRBV5-1 and J usage is TRBJ1-2; D is perhaps TRBD1 (5 bases). The CDR3 runs 16 residues. CDR1 is SGHRS and CDR2 is YFSETQ in the germline V gene. V was pared by 1 base and J by 4 bases, with 17 bases between. CDR3 in amino acids: CASSLSTAFGVYGYTF. The CDR3 nucleotides read TGCGCCAGCAGCTTGTCGACAGCTTTTGGGGTCTATGGCTACACCTTC. Combining the CDR3 with reference TRBV5-1 and TRBJ1-2 gives the whole variable domain KAGVTQTPRYLIKTRGQQVTLSCSPISGHRSVSWYQQTPGQGLQFLFEYFSETQRNKGNFPGRFSGRQFSNSRSEMNVSTLELGDSALYLCASSLSTAFGVYGYTFGSGTRLTVV.

This clonotype was recorded many times. This chain connects TRBV12-3 or TRBV12-4 to TRBJ2-1; maybe TRBD1 (6 bases). Deletions cut 3 bases from V and 8 bases from J, with 14 bases between. This CDR3 is 14 amino acids long. CDR3 residues: CASSLRGCCHEQFF. The CDR3 DNA follows: TGTGCCAGCAGTTTGAGGGGGTGCTGTCATGAGCAGTTCTTC.

The rearrangement links TRBV28 to TRBJ2-5, with 10 bases matching TRBD2. V shed 3 bases and J 4 bases; nucleotides not matched to a gene: 5. CDR3 length equals 15 residues. CDR1 MDHEN and CDR2 SYDVKM come from the germline V gene. CDR3 in DNA: TGTGCCAGCAGTTTCACACTAGCGGGGAGAGAGACCCAGTACTTC. Encoded protein: CASSFTLAGRETQYF.

This clonotype was seen a few times. The chain joins TRBV6-6 to TRBJ2-1; TRBD1 aligns across 8 bases. The V gene end was trimmed by 8 bases and the J gene end by 2 bases; junction bases not matched to a gene: 5. CDR1 is MNHNY, CDR2 SVGAGI, per germline (reference sequence). The CDR3 contains 14 residues. For the CDR3, the DNA is TGTGCCAGCTTTGACAGGGGAGCCTACAATGAGCAGTTCTTC. Translation gives CASFDRGAYNEQFF.

This clonotype came up many times. The genes are TRBV7-9 and TRBJ1-1; D gene uncertain. V was clipped by 5 bases and J by 10 bases, with 14 bases between them. The CDR3 loop spans 12 amino acids. Germline CDR1 reads SEHNR; CDR2 reads FQNEAQ (reference sequence). This chain's CDR3 is CASSGSYKVAFF. For the CDR3, the DNA is TGTGCCAGCAGCGGGTCGTACAAGGTAGCTTTCTTT.

Points on this clonotype: Likely a read error: the CDR3 ends without its conserved phenylalanine or tryptophan. The chain has TRBV7-9 and TRBJ2-7; the D is unclear. The CDR3 runs 14 residues. V was trimmed by 5 bases and J by 2 bases, leaving 13 bases between them. Germline V gene lookup returns CDR1 SEHNR and CDR2 FQNEAQ (reference sequence). In nucleotides, the CDR3 is TGTGCCAGCAGCGCCGTCATGAATGCCTACGAGCAGTACTTA. Protein product: CASSAVMNAYEQYL.

The gene calls are TRBV5-4 and TRBJ2-7; no firm D call. CDR1 is SGHNT and CDR2 is YYREEE in the germline V gene (reference sequence). The ends were cut back, 1 base at V and 0 bases at J, with 11 bases in the middle. CDR3 size: 15 residues. The CDR3 loop is CASSLRTDLSYEQYF. The CDR3 DNA reads as TGTGCCAGCAGCTTGCGAACGGACCTCTCCTACGAGCAGTACTTC. Complete variable domain (other parts from reference TRBV5-4 and TRBJ2-7): ETGVTQSPTHLIKTRGQQVTLRCSSQSGHNTVSWYQQALGQGPQFIFQYYREEENGRGNFPPRFSGLQFPNYSSELNVNALELDDSALYLCASSLRTDLSYEQYFGPGTRLTVT.

There are many counts of this clonotype. The chain links TRBV7-8 to TRBJ2-2, with 10 bases matching TRBD2. This CDR3 contains 21 residues. V was pared by 4 bases and J by 2 bases, with 19 bases of the junction left unmatched. The germline gives CDR1 SGHVS, CDR2 FQNEAQ. CDR3 nucleotides: TGTGCCAGCAGCTCAGAGCTGGTTCACGGACTAGCGGAGCTAAACACCGGGGAGCTGTTTTTT. This codes for CASSSELVHGLAELNTGELFF.

This clonotype has a handful of counts. The rearrangement links TRBV30 to TRBJ2-1, with 9 bases lining up with TRBD2. CDR1 is GTSNPN, CDR2 SVGIG, per germline (reference sequence). The V and J ends lost 4 bases and 8 bases, in that order; junction bases with no gene match: 6. The CDR3 runs 13 residues. The DNA for the CDR3 is TGTGCCTGGACGGCGGGAGGGCCATATGAGCAGTTCTTC. Protein product: CAWTAGGPYEQFF.

The table lists this clonotype with many counts. V and J are TRBV6-1 and TRBJ1-1; possible D gene TRBD1, 5 bases. The CDR3 is 14 residues long. V dropped 5 bases and J dropped 5 bases, with 15 bases sitting between them. The germline V gene has CDR1 MNHNS and CDR2 SASEGT. CDR3 sequence reads: CASSWRGLGTEAFF. The CDR3 coding sequence is TGTGCCAGCAGTTGGAGGGGTCTTGGGACTGAAGCTTTCTTT.

This clonotype has a count of ten or more. The genes are TRBV7-2 and TRBJ1-1; tentative D call: TRBD1 (5 bases). The ends were cut back, 6 bases at V and 3 bases at J, with 17 bases in the middle. The germline gives CDR1 SGHTA, CDR2 FQGNSA. This CDR3 has 15 residues. The DNA for the CDR3 is TGTGCCAGCAGTGCAGGGCCGGTGGCTGACACTGAAGCTTTCTTT. Translation gives CASSAGPVADTEAFF.